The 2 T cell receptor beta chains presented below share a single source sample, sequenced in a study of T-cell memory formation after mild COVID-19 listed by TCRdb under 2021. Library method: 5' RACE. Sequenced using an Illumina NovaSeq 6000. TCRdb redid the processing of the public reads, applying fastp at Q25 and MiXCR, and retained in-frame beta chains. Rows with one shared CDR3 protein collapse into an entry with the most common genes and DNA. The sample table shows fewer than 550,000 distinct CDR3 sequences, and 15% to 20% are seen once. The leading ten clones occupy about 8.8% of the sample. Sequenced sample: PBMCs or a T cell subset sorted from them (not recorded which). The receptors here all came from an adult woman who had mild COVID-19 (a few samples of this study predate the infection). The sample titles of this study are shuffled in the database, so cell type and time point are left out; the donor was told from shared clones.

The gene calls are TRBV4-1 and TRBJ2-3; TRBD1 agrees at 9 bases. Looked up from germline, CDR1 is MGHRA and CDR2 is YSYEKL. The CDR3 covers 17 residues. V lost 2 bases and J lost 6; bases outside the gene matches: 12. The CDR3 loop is CASSQTEDRGSRDTQYF. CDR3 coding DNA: TGCGCCAGCAGCCAAACCGAGGACAGGGGATCGCGGGATACGCAGTATTTT.

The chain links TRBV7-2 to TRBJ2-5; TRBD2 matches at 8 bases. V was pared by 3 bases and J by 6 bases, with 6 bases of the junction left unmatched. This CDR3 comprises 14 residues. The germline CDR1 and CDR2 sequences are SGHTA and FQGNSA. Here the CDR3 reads CASSFQGLAKTQYF. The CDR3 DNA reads TGTGCCAGCAGCTTCCAAGGACTAGCTAAGACCCAGTACTTC.